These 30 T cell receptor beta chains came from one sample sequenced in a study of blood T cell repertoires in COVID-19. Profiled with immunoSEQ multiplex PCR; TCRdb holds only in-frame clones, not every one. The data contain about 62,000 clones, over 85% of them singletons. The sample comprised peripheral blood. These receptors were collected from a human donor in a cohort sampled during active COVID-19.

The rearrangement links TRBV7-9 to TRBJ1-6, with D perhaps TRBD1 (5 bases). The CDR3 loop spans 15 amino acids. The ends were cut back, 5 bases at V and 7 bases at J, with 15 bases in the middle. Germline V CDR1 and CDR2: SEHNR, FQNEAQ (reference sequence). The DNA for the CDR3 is TGTGCCAGCAGCCTTTCTCCAGGGTTCAATTCACCCCTCCACTTT. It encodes CASSLSPGFNSPLHF. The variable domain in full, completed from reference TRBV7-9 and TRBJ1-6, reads DTGVSQNPRHKITKRGQNVTFRCDPISEHNRLYWYRQTLGQGPEFLTYFQNEAQLEKSRLLSDRFSAERPKGSFSTLEIQRTEQGDSAMYLCASSLSPGFNSPLHFGNGTRLTVT.

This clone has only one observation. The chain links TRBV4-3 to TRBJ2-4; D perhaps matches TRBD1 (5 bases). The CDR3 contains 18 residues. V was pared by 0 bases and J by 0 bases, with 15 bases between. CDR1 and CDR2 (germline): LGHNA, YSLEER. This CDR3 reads CASSQDHWGGLAKNIQYF. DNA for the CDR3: TGCGCCAGCAGCCAAGACCACTGGGGCGGATTAGCCAAAAACATTCAGTACTTC.

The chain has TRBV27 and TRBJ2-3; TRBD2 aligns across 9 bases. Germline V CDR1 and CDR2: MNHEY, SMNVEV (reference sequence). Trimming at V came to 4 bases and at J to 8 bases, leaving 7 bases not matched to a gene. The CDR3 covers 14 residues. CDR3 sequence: CASSSLAGLGTQYF. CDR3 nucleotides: TGTGCCAGCAGTTCACTAGCGGGTTTGGGTACGCAGTATTTT.

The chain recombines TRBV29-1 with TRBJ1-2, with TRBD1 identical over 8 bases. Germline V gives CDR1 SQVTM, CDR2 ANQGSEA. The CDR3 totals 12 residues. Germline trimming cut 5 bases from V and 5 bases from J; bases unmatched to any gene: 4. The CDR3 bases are TGCAGCGTTAAGACAGGGGATTATGGCTACACCTTC. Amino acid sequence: CSVKTGDYGYTF.

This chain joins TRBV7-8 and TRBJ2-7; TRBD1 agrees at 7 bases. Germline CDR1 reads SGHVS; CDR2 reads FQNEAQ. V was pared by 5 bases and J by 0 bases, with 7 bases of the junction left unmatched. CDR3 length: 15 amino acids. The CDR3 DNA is TGTGCCAGCAGCCTAGACAGGGTGACCTCCTACGAGCAGTACTTC. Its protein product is CASSLDRVTSYEQYF.

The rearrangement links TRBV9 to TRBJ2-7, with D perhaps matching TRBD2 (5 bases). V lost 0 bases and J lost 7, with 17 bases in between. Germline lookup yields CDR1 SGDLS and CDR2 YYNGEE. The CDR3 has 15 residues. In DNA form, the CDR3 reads TGTGCCAGCAGCGTAGGGGTGGGAGCCCCTGGAGAGCAGTACTTC. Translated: CASSVGVGAPGEQYF. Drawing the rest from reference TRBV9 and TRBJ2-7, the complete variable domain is DSGVTQTPKHLITATGQRVTLRCSPRSGDLSVYWYQQSLDQGLQFLIQYYNGEERAKGNILERFSAQQFPDLHSELNLSSLELGDSALYFCASSVGVGAPGEQYFGPGTRLTVT.

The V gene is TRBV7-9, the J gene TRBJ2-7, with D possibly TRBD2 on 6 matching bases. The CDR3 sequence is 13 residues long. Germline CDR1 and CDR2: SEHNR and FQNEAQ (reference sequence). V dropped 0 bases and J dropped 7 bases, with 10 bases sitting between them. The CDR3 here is CASSLAEGVEQYF. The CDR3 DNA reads TGTGCCAGCAGCTTAGCGGAGGGTGTAGAGCAGTACTTC.

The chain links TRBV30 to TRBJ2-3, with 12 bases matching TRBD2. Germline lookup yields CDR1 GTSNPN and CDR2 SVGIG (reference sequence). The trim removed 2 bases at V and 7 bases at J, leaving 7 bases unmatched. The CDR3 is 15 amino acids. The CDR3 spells CAWSPLAGGTNTQYF. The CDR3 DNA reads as TGTGCCTGGAGTCCCCTAGCGGGGGGGACTAATACGCAGTATTTT.

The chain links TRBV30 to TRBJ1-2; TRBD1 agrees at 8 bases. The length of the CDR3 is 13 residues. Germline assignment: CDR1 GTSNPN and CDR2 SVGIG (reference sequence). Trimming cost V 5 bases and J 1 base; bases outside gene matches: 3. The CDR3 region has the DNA TGTGCCTGGGAGACAGGGGATAACTATGGCTACACCTTC. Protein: CAWETGDNYGYTF.

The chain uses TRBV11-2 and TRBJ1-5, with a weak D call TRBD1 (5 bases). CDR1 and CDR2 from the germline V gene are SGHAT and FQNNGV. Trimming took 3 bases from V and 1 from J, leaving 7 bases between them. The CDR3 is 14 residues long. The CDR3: CASSFGGSNQPQHF. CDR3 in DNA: TGTGCCAGCAGCTTCGGGGGAAGCAATCAGCCCCAGCATTTT.

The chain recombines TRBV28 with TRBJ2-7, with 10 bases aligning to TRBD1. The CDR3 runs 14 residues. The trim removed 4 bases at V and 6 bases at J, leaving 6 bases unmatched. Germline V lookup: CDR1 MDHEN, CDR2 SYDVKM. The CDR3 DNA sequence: TGTGCCAGCAGTTCAGGGACAGGGGTCTTCGAGCAGTACTTC. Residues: CASSSGTGVFEQYF.

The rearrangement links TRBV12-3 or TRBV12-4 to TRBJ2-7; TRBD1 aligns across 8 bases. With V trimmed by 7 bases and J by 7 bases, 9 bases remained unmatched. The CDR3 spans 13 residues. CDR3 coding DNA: TGTGCCAGCACCATTCCAGGACAGGGTGAGCAGTACTTC. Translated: CASTIPGQGEQYF.

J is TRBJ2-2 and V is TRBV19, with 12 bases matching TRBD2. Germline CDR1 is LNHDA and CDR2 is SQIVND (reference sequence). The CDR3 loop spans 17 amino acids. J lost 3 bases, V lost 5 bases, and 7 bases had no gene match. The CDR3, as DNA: TGTGCCAGTAGTTATGGGGGACTAGCGGGCTACACCGGGGAGCTGTTTTTT. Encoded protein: CASSYGGLAGYTGELFF.

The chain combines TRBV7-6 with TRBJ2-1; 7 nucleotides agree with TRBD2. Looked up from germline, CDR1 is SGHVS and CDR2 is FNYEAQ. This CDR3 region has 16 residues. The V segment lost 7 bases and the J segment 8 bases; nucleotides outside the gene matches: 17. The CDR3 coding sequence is TGTGCCAGCACCGCCGGTAGGGCTAGCGGCGTCGATGAGCAGTTCTTC. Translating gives CASTAGRASGVDEQFF.

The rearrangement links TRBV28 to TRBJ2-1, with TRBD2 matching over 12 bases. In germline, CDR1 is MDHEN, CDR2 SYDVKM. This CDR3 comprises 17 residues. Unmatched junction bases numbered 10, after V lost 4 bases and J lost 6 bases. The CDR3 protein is CASSSPRLAGGINEQFF. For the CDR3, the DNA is TGTGCCAGCAGTTCCCCTCGTCTAGCGGGGGGGATCAATGAGCAGTTCTTC.

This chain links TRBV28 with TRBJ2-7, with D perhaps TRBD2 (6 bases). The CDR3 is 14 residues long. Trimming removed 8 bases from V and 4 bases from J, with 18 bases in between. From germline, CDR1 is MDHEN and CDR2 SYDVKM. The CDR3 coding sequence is TGTGCCAGCGCCCCGGGGGAGCCGGGGTACGAGCAGTACTTC. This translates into CASAPGEPGYEQYF.

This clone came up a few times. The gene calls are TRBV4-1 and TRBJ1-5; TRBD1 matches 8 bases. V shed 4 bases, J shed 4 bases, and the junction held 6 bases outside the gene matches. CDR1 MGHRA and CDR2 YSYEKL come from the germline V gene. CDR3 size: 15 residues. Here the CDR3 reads CASSPGTGVNQPQHF. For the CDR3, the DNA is TGCGCCAGCAGCCCTGGGACAGGAGTAAATCAGCCCCAGCATTTT.

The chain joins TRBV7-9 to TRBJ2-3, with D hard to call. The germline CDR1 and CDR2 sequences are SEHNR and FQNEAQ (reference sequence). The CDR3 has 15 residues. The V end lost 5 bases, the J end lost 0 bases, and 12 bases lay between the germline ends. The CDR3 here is CASSPLWASTDTQYF. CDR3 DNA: TGTGCCAGCAGCCCCCTCTGGGCTAGCACAGATACGCAGTATTTT.

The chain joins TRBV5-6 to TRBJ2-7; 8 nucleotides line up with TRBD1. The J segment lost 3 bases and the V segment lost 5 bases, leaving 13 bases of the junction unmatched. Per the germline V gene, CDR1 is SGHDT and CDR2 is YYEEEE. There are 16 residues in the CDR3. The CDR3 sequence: CASSLISGGLIYEQYF. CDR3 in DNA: TGTGCCAGCAGTCTTATTTCAGGGGGCCTTATCTACGAGCAGTACTTC.

CDR3 DNA sequence: TGTGCCAGCAGTTACCCTCGGGAGTACGCCTACAATGAGCAGTTCTTC. Protein: CASSYPREYAYNEQFF. V gene TRBV6-2 or TRBV6-3 combines with J gene TRBJ2-1; D may be TRBD2 (6 bases). CDR3 length: 16 amino acids. Germline-derived CDR1 and CDR2 are MNHEY and SVGEGT. Deletions cut 2 bases from V and 2 bases from J, with 13 bases between.

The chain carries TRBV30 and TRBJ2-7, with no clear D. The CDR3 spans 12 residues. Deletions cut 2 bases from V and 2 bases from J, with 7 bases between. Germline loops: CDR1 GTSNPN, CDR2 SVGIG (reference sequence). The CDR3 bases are TGTGCCTGGAGTTTAGATCCCTACGAGCAGTACTTC. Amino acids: CAWSLDPYEQYF.

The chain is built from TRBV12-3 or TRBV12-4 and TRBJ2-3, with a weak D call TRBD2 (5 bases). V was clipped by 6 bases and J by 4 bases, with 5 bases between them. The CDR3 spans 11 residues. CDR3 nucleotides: TGTGCCAGCAGGGGAGCAGATACGCAGTATTTT. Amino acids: CASRGADTQYF.

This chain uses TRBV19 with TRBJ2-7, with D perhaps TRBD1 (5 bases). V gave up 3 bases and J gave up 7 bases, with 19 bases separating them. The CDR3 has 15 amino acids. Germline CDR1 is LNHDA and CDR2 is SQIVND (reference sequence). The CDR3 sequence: CASSITGNPRDEQYF. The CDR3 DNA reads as TGTGCCAGTAGTATCACAGGAAATCCAAGGGATGAGCAGTACTTC.

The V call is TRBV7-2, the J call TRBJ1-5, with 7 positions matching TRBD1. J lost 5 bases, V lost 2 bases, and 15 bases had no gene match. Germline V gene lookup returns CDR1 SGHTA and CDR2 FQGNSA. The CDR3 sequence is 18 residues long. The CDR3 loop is CASSLRGGPTGRDQPQHF. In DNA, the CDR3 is TGTGCCAGCAGCTTAAGAGGGGGCCCCACCGGACGGGATCAGCCCCAGCATTTT.

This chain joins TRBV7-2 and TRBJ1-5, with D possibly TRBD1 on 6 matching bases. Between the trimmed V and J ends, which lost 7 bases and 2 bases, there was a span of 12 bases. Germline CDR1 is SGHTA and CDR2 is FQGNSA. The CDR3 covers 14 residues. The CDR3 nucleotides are TGTGCCAGCACCATGGGGGGGCGCAATCAGCCCCAGCATTTT. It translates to CASTMGGRNQPQHF.

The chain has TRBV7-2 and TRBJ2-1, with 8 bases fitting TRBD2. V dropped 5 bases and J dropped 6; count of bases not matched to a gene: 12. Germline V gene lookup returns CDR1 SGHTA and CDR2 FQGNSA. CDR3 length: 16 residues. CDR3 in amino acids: CASSQLPGGLGNEQFF. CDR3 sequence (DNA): TGTGCCAGCAGCCAATTGCCGGGGGGGCTGGGCAATGAGCAGTTCTTC.

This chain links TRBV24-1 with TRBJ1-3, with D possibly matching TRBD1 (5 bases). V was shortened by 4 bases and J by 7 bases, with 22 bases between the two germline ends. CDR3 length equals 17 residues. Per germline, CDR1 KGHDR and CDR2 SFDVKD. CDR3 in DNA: TGTGCCACCAGTGACACCAGGGAAATCGGTCTGCGCAACACCATATATTTT. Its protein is CATSDTREIGLRNTIYF.

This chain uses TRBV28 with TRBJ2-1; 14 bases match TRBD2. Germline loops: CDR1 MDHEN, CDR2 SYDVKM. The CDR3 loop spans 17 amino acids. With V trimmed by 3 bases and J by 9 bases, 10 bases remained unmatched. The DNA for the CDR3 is TGTGCCAGCAGTTTCCAGACTAGCGGGGGGGCCAGGGGTGAGCAGTTCTTC. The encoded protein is CASSFQTSGGARGEQFF.

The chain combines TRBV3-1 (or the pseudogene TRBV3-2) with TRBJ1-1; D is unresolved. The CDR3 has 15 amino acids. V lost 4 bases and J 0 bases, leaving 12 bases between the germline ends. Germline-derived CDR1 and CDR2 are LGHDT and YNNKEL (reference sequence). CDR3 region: CASSLLSTLNTEAFF. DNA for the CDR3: TGTGCCAGCAGCCTCCTATCGACATTGAACACTGAAGCTTTCTTT.

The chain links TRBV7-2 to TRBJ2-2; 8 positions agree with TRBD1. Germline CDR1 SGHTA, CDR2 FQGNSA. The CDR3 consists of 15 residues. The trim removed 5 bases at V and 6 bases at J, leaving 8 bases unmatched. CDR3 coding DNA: TGTGCCAGCAGCGCACGGACAGGGCAGTCCGGGGAGCTGTTTTTT. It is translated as CASSARTGQSGELFF.